The subject of this entry is one T cell receptor (beta chain). The data originate from a study of T-cell memory formation after mild COVID-19. Trimming pared 1 base from V and 6 bases from J, leaving 7 bases between. The CDR3 covers 11 residues. Germline loops: CDR1 DFQATT, CDR2 SNEGSKA (reference sequence). Via MiXCR, TCRdb re-called the 5' RACE reads, giving one row per CDR3 protein. The table includes a few hundred thousand distinct CDR3 sequences, roughly 18% detected once. Material for sequencing was PBMCs or a T cell subset sorted from them (not recorded which). The sequence derives from a young man who had mild COVID-19 (a few samples of this study predate the infection). Cell type and time point are not known. The chain joins TRBV20-1 to TRBJ2-7; perhaps TRBD1 as D (5 bases). The CDR3 DNA sequence: TGCAGTGCTAGAGTCAGGGCCGAGCAGTACTTC. Encoded protein: CSARVRAEQYF.